The 27 T cell receptor beta chains listed next were all sequenced from one sample in a study of blood T cell repertoires in COVID-19 (dated by TCRdb to the early 2020s). The library was prepared using the immunoSEQ multiplex PCR assay. TCRdb obtained this table from immuneACCESS and retained in-frame rearrangements with V and J assigned. These tables miss some clones; where compared with another copy, unresolved V genes account for less than half of the shortfall, and the remainder is unexplained. For this sample there are some 100,000 clones; roughly 88% appear just once. Clones ranked in the top ten supply 5.5% to 6.5% of the sample. The specimen sequenced was peripheral blood. These receptors all come from a woman in her fifties or sixties with acute or convalescent COVID-19.

The J gene is TRBJ2-2, the V gene TRBV28, with 10 bases identical to TRBD2. V lost 2 bases, J lost 7 bases, and 4 bases stayed unmatched. CDR1 and CDR2 (germline): MDHEN, SYDVKM. The CDR3 spans 15 residues. CDR3 amino acids: CASSLTGLASGELFF. The CDR3 nucleotides read TGTGCCAGCAGTTTAACGGGACTAGCGAGCGGGGAGCTGTTTTTT.

This clone has just a few counts. CDR3 sequence (DNA): TGTGCCAGCACCCACTCGACTAGCGGGCTTGTCTACGAGCAGTACGTC. This gives the protein CASTHSTSGLVYEQYV. The chain combines TRBV6-7 with TRBJ2-7; TRBD2 matches at 10 bases. TRBV6-7 counts as an open reading frame of uncertain function. CDR3 length: 16 residues. V lost 7 bases and J lost 3; bases outside the gene matches: 12.

The chain employs TRBV6-5 and TRBJ1-6, with D possibly TRBD1 on 5 matching bases. Germline V gene lookup returns CDR1 MNHEY and CDR2 SVGAGI. The CDR3 is 12 residues long. The V and J ends lost 9 bases and 7 bases respectively, with 10 bases between them. In DNA, the CDR3 is TGTGCCAGTCAGGGTTGGAATTCACCCCTCCACTTT. Translated: CASQGWNSPLHF.

The J gene is TRBJ2-1, the V gene TRBV5-8; 7 positions agree with TRBD1. The length of the CDR3 is 12 residues. Germline V CDR1 and CDR2: SGHTS, YDEGEE. Germline trimming cut 3 bases from V and 12 bases from J; bases unmatched to any gene: 6. CDR3 coding DNA: TGTGCCAGCAGCTCGTACAGGGGCGGGCAGTTCTTC. Residues: CASSSYRGGQFF.

The chain links TRBV20-1 to TRBJ2-5; no reliable D call. The CDR3 is 13 residues long. Germline assignment: CDR1 DFQATT and CDR2 SNEGSKA (reference sequence). With 3 bases removed from V and 5 bases from J, the gap between germline ends came to 13 bases. The CDR3 DNA reads TGCAGTGCTAGTCCCCCCCCCAGGGAGACCCAGTACTTC. It is translated as CSASPPPRETQYF.

The chain uses TRBV7-9 and TRBJ2-7; unclear D gene. V was pared by 0 bases and J by 9 bases, with 18 bases between. This CDR3 region has 15 residues. Per germline, CDR1 SEHNR and CDR2 FQNEAQ (reference sequence). CDR3 protein: CASSLALGDSGGQYF. The DNA of the CDR3 is TGTGCCAGCAGCTTAGCGCTAGGAGACTCCGGCGGGCAGTACTTC.

J is TRBJ2-5 and V is TRBV9; 13 bases are a match to TRBD2. Germline V CDR1 and CDR2: SGDLS, YYNGEE. CDR3 length equals 16 residues. The V and J ends lost 4 bases and 2 bases, in that order; junction bases with no gene match: 5. The CDR3 sequence: CASSFGLAGVQETQYF. In DNA form, the CDR3 reads TGTGCCAGCAGCTTTGGACTAGCGGGGGTTCAAGAGACCCAGTACTTC.

This chain uses TRBV6-2 or TRBV6-3 with TRBJ2-1; 9 positions match TRBD1. Germline CDR1 MNHEY, CDR2 SVGEGT. The V gene end was trimmed by 0 bases and the J gene end by 15 bases; junction bases not matched to a gene: 15. The CDR3 consists of 16 residues. The CDR3 nucleotides are TGTGCCAGCAGTTACTCCGGGACAGGGAGCGCGGGAGAACGGTTCTTC. Its translation: CASSYSGTGSAGERFF.

The rearrangement joins TRBV7-9 to TRBJ2-1; 7 nucleotides agree with TRBD1. After removal of 5 bases from V and 7 bases from J, the junction contained 20 bases not matched to a gene. This CDR3 is 18 amino acids long. CDR1 and CDR2 from the germline V gene are SEHNR and FQNEAQ (reference sequence). This CDR3 is CASSLEGAPRWNRNEQFF. CDR3 nucleotide sequence: TGTGCCAGCAGCCTAGAGGGGGCCCCGAGATGGAATAGAAATGAGCAGTTCTTC.

This rearrangement joins TRBV9 to TRBJ2-1; weak D call: TRBD1 (7 bases). The CDR3 is 15 amino acids. V was trimmed by 3 bases and J by 3 bases, leaving 13 bases between them. Germline CDR1 and CDR2: SGDLS and YYNGEE. The CDR3: CASSAEGQIYNEQFF. CDR3 sequence (DNA): TGTGCCAGCAGCGCGGAGGGACAGATCTACAATGAGCAGTTCTTC. The full variable domain, rest sourced from reference TRBV9 and TRBJ2-1, is DSGVTQTPKHLITATGQRVTLRCSPRSGDLSVYWYQQSLDQGLQFLIQYYNGEERAKGNILERFSAQQFPDLHSELNLSSLELGDSALYFCASSAEGQIYNEQFFGPGTRLTVL.

This sequence joins TRBV28 and TRBJ1-5; tentative D call: TRBD1 (5 bases). Germline V lookup: CDR1 MDHEN, CDR2 SYDVKM. The germline V and J ends were trimmed by 8 bases and 3 bases, with 20 bases remaining between them. The CDR3 loop spans 16 amino acids. The CDR3 region has the DNA TGTGCCAGCCTCCCGGCAACGGGGGGGAACAATCAGCCCCAGCATTTT. Encoded protein: CASLPATGGNNQPQHF.

This sequence joins TRBV3-1 (or the pseudogene TRBV3-2) and TRBJ2-7; 16 nucleotides match TRBD2. In germline, CDR1 is LGHDT, CDR2 YNNKEL (reference sequence). This CDR3 spans 19 amino acids. The ends lost 4 bases at V and 1 base at J; junction bases unmatched: 10. Here the CDR3 reads CASSRKSPGLAGGSYEQYF. CDR3 DNA sequence: TGTGCCAGCAGCCGCAAGTCACCGGGACTAGCGGGAGGGTCCTACGAGCAGTACTTC.

This sequence joins TRBV19 and TRBJ1-1, with D unresolved. V was trimmed by 3 bases and J by 1 base, leaving 6 bases between them. The V gene's germline CDR1 is LNHDA and CDR2 SQIVND (reference sequence). The CDR3 is made up of 13 amino acids. The CDR3 coding sequence is TGTGCCAGTAGTATTTCGGGGAACACTGAAGCTTTCTTT. It codes for CASSISGNTEAFF.

Only one count was recorded for this clone. This chain connects TRBV7-9 to TRBJ1-2; 7 nucleotides match TRBD1. The germline V gene encodes CDR1 SEHNR and CDR2 FQNEAQ (reference sequence). The CDR3 runs to 18 residues. The J segment lost 1 base and the V segment lost 2 bases, leaving 13 bases of the junction unmatched. The DNA for the CDR3 is TGTGCCAGCAGCTTACCACCCCAACCGGACAGGATTAACTATGGCTACACCTTC. Translation: CASSLPPQPDRINYGYTF.

The chain links TRBV20-1 to TRBJ1-4; tentatively, D is TRBD1 (6 bases). Trimming took off 3 bases at V and 1 base at J, with 12 bases between the two ends. Per germline, CDR1 DFQATT and CDR2 SNEGSKA (reference sequence). The length of the CDR3 is 15 residues. Here the CDR3 reads CSASDPQGTNEKLFF. The CDR3 DNA reads as TGCAGTGCTAGTGACCCACAGGGAACTAATGAAAAACTGTTTTTT.

The genes are TRBV2 and TRBJ2-2; unclear D gene. The V and J ends lost 1 base and 0 bases respectively, with 6 bases between them. The CDR3 extends over 15 amino acids. From germline, CDR1 is SNHLY and CDR2 FYNNEI. The CDR3 here is CASSEDRSNTGELFF. As DNA, the CDR3 is TGTGCCAGCAGTGAAGACAGATCGAACACCGGGGAGCTGTTTTTT.

This chain joins TRBV5-1 and TRBJ1-6, with D possibly being TRBD1 (5 bases). There are 13 residues in the CDR3. V lost 3 bases and J 7 bases, leaving 8 bases between the germline ends. The V gene's germline CDR1 is SGHRS and CDR2 YFSETQ. The CDR3 bases are TGCGCCAGCAGCTGGACAAAGAATTCACCCCTCCACTTT. Translating it yields CASSWTKNSPLHF.

The chain combines TRBV4-1 with TRBJ1-1, with 9 bases aligning to TRBD1. Germline-derived CDR1 and CDR2 are MGHRA and YSYEKL. The CDR3 is 15 amino acids. Losses at the gene ends were 4 bases for V and 7 bases for J; bases not matched to a gene: 10. The CDR3: CASSRGWTGVIEAFF. CDR3 coding DNA: TGCGCCAGCAGCCGGGGATGGACAGGGGTGATTGAAGCTTTCTTT.

The rearrangement joins TRBV6-1 to TRBJ2-5, with TRBD2 matching 10 bases. Germline loops: CDR1 MNHNS, CDR2 SASEGT. CDR3 length: 15 amino acids. V shed 3 bases and J 2 bases; nucleotides not matched to a gene: 3. CDR3 DNA: TGTGCCAGCAGTGACAGCGGGAGGGATCAAGAGACCCAGTACTTC. Residues: CASSDSGRDQETQYF.

This chain links TRBV30 with TRBJ1-5; 7 bases are a match to TRBD1. Germline trimming cut 2 bases from V and 5 bases from J; bases unmatched to any gene: 3. The CDR3 extends over 13 amino acids. Germline assignment: CDR1 GTSNPN and CDR2 SVGIG (reference sequence). CDR3 coding DNA: TGTGCCTGGAGTAAGGGGGCGGATCAGCCCCAGCATTTT. The encoded protein is CAWSKGADQPQHF.

The chain couples TRBV30 to TRBJ2-1; 14 bases fit TRBD2. The V gene's germline CDR1 is GTSNPN and CDR2 SVGIG (reference sequence). The trim removed 4 bases at V and 1 base at J, leaving 12 bases unmatched. The CDR3 extends over 19 amino acids. In nucleotides, the CDR3 is TGTGCCTGGAAGCCTGTCGGGACTAGCGGGAGATCGTCCTACAATGAGCAGTTCTTC. Protein product: CAWKPVGTSGRSSYNEQFF.

The chain carries TRBV9 and TRBJ2-1; D ambiguous. This CDR3 is 15 amino acids long. Germline CDR1 SGDLS, CDR2 YYNGEE. V was cut by 4 bases and J by 1 base, with 12 bases left in between. The CDR3 bases are TGTGCCAGCAGCCCCCGCCTAAATTCCTACAATGAGCAGTTCTTC. This codes for CASSPRLNSYNEQFF.

V usage is TRBV19 and J usage is TRBJ1-5; D may be TRBD1 (6 bases). Trimming stripped 5 bases from V and 3 bases from J, with 14 bases between. The germline V gene has CDR1 LNHDA and CDR2 SQIVND (reference sequence). CDR3 length equals 15 residues. In DNA, the CDR3 is TGTGCCAGTAGTCTGGCCGGGACACTCAATCAGCCCCAGCATTTT. Its translation is CASSLAGTLNQPQHF.

The rearrangement uses TRBV28 and TRBJ1-2; 7 nucleotides align to TRBD1. Losses at the gene ends were 6 bases for V and 8 bases for J; bases not matched to a gene: 15. CDR1 and CDR2 (germline): MDHEN, SYDVKM. The length of the CDR3 is 15 residues. CDR3 amino acids: CASRTLGRGAPGYTF. CDR3 DNA sequence: TGTGCCAGCAGAACCCTGGGCAGGGGGGCTCCCGGCTACACCTTC.

The V and J genes are TRBV5-1 and TRBJ1-2; 7 nucleotides line up with TRBD1. V lost 0 bases to trimming and J lost 7 bases; unmatched junction nucleotides: 6. The CDR3 is 14 amino acids. The germline V gene encodes CDR1 SGHRS and CDR2 YFSETQ. The CDR3, as DNA: TGCGCCAGCAGCTTGGGACAGGGACCTGGTGGCTACACCTTC. Protein sequence: CASSLGQGPGGYTF.

V is TRBV5-4 and J is TRBJ2-7; TRBD2 matches at 8 bases. CDR1 and CDR2 (germline): SGHNT, YYREEE (reference sequence). The CDR3 is 16 amino acids. The V segment lost 0 bases and the J segment 0 bases; nucleotides outside the gene matches: 5. The CDR3 nucleotides read TGTGCCAGCAGCTTGGGGAGCGGGGGAAGCTCCTACGAGCAGTACTTC. Its protein product is CASSLGSGGSSYEQYF.

The sample holds one count of this clone. This chain joins TRBV15 and TRBJ2-7; D is ambiguous. The V and J ends lost 5 bases and 2 bases respectively, with 4 bases between them. Germline CDR1 and CDR2: LNHNV and YYDKDF (reference sequence). The CDR3 contains 11 residues. Here the CDR3 DNA reads TGTGCCACCAGCGGCACCTACGAGCAGTACTTC. Translation: CATSGTYEQYF.